This TCR beta chain was found in a study of OX40 agonist ivuxolimab in advanced cancers. Study at large: With ivuxolimab, an agonistic anti-OX40 (CD134) antibody, patients were treated. Study-wide results and caveats: The mean number of expanded clones was higher in CD8+ T cells than in CD4+. Clonal expansion among partial responders at 0.1-3.0 mg/kg ranked near the lowest.

Deletions cut 5 bases from V and 6 bases from J, with 14 bases between. CDR3 length equals 14 residues. Germline CDR1 and CDR2: LNHDA and SQIVND (reference sequence). TCRdb's copy holds only in-frame clones and misses some; the assay was immunoSEQ multiplex PCR. This sample carries tens of thousands of clones, about 92% of them seen once, and the ten largest clones take 13% to 15%. In regard to this clone: Antigen unknown.

Systemic immunosuppression or autoimmune disease history was grounds to exclude patients. The chain recombines TRBV19 with TRBJ2-1; D gene uncertain. The specimen comprised CD4+ or CD8+ T cells sorted from blood, sampled in a trial of the OX40 agonist ivuxolimab. The clonotype was recovered from an adult with an advanced solid tumor such as melanoma, head and neck, liver or kidney cancer. The CDR3 DNA reads TGTGCCAGTAGTCCGGGTCTCGGTCCCAATGAGCAGTTCTTC. Translated, it gives CASSPGLGPNEQFF.